This T cell receptor beta chain was retrieved from a study of CXCR3-negative and CXCR3-positive naive CD8 T cells. Study-wide findings and caveats: For memory CD8+ cells diversity was much lower, but both naive subsets had comparably high diversity. CXCR3-expressing naive cells carried TRB CDR3s more hydrophobic than those of CXCR3-negative naive cells.

Naivety in CD8+ T cells corresponded to a CD45RO-CCR7+CD27+CD95- phenotype. The V gene's germline CDR1 is MGHRA and CDR2 YSYEKL. This CDR3 spans 18 amino acids. Details on this clonotype: The antigen remains unidentified.

Preparation of TRB cDNA libraries relied on 5' RACE carrying UMI labels. TCRdb reprocessed the 5' RACE reads, keeping one entry per CDR3 protein, no DNA. In total, the table holds 150,000 to 180,000 distinct CDR3 sequences. The sequenced material came from naive CXCR3+ CD8+ T cells from blood. The subset was: CD45RO-CCR7+CD27+CD95- naive CD8+ T cells expressing CXCR3 (TNR3+). The chain is built from TRBV4-1 and TRBJ2-7; the TCRdb D gene call, TRBD1, has no DNA to confirm it. This TCR derives from a human donor in good health. Some clones in this sample may be carry-over from other donors' samples. CDR3 amino acids: CASSQDSMGGLGSYEQYF.